Below, one T cell receptor beta chain is given with its context. Its antigen remains unknown. Time point: newly diagnosed GD, antithyroid drugs for less than 3 months. From PBMCs, RNA was extracted and then used to make the TCR library. It was American Thyroid Association guidelines that determined Graves' disease diagnosis. As a group, patients came from one endocrinology department in Xi'an, China. Assembly of TCR beta libraries relied on iRepertoire HTBI primers together with Arm-PCR of CDR3 regions. TCRdb reanalysed the multiplex PCR reads using MiXCR and keeps one entry per CDR3 protein. Of 550,000 or so distinct CDR3 sequences listed, more than 10% are singletons. The V gene lost 6 bases and the J gene lost 4 bases, with 23 bases spanning the gap. CDR1 WSHSY and CDR2 SAAADI come from the germline V gene. The CDR3 contains 17 residues. This sample stems from a study of regulatory T cells in long-lasting Graves disease. Broader study findings: More public clonotypes were shared by persistent patients (about 2,700) than by new patients (more than 950).

This sample was shared with a second study, whose subject was T cells in Graves' hyperthyroidism and ophthalmopathy. That report notes: During a first-round RT-PCR of the TCR CDR3, the HTBI primer set was used.

The chain combines TRBV10-2 with TRBJ2-3; D is tentatively TRBD1 or TRBD2 (5 bases each). This receptor was obtained from a woman aged 25 to 39 with Graves disease. This sample comprised peripheral blood mononuclear cells (PBMCs), obtained at new diagnosis, from a patient treated with antithyroid drugs. In DNA form, the CDR3 reads TGCGCCAGCAGGGAGACCCGGGGCACGGTTTTTCCAGATACGCAGTATTTT. Amino acids: CASRETRGTVFPDTQYF.